The 3 T cell receptor beta chains below come from one sample, sequenced in a study of blood T cell repertoires in COVID-19. Method: immunoSEQ multiplex PCR; TCRdb's copy keeps in-frame clones and lacks some. The table has 150,000 to 200,000 clones, roughly nine tenths seen once. Sequenced input: peripheral blood. Source of these receptors: a woman aged 60-75 years with COVID-19, enrolled during active disease.

The genes are TRBV5-1 and TRBJ1-4; D not resolved. Germline V gives CDR1 SGHRS, CDR2 YFSETQ. The CDR3 is made up of 14 amino acids. The ends were cut back, 0 bases at V and 4 bases at J, with 7 bases in the middle. The CDR3 loop reads CASSLDGINEKLFF. The CDR3 coding sequence is TGCGCCAGCAGCTTGGATGGCATTAATGAAAAACTGTTTTTT.

This chain uses TRBV7-2 with TRBJ1-6; 9 nucleotides match TRBD1. Germline V gene data show CDR1 as SGHTA and CDR2 as FQGNSA. After removal of 0 bases from V and 9 bases from J, the junction contained 6 bases not matched to a gene. The CDR3 length is 16 residues. The CDR3 reads CASSLAPGTGFSPLHF. The DNA for the CDR3 is TGTGCCAGCAGCTTAGCGCCCGGGACAGGGTTTTCACCCCTCCACTTT.

This clone was counted only a few times. The J gene is TRBJ2-7, the V gene TRBV11-2, with 7 nucleotides matching TRBD2. Germline trimming cut 1 base from V and 3 bases from J; bases unmatched to any gene: 3. The CDR3 extends over 14 amino acids. In germline, CDR1 is SGHAT, CDR2 FQNNGV. Written as DNA, the CDR3 is TGTGCCAGCAGCTTAGTCGGGGGGAGCTACGAGCAGTACTTC. Translated: CASSLVGGSYEQYF.